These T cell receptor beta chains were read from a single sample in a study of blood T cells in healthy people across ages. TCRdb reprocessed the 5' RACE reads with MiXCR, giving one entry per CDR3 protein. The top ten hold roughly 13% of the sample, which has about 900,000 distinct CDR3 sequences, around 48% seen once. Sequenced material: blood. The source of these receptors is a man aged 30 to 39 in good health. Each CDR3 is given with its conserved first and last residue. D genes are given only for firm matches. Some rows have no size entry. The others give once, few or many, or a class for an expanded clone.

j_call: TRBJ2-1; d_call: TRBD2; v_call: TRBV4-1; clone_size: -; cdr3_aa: CASSQAASGGYNEQFF; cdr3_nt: TGCGCCAGCAGCCAGGCAGCTAGCGGGGGATACAATGAGCAGTTCTTC
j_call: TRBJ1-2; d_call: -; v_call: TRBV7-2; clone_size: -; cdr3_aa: CASSLDVRFGYTF; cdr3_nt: TGTGCCAGCAGCTTGGACGTCCGGTTTGGCTACACCTTC
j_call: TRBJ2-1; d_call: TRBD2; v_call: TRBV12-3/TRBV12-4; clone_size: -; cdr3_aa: CTSSSNQRGEYNEQFF; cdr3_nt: TGTACCAGCAGTTCCAACCAGCGGGGGGAGTACAATGAGCAGTTCTTC
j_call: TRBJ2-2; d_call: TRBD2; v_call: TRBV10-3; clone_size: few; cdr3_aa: CAIRPGLADTGELFF; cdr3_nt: TGTGCCATCAGGCCCGGACTAGCGGACACCGGGGAGCTGTTTTTT
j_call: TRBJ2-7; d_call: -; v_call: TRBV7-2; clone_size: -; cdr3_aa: CANSLELGIYEQYF; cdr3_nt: TGTGCCAACAGCTTAGAACTGGGGATCTACGAGCAGTACTTC
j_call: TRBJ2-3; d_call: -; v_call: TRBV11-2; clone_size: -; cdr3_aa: CASSLEGWGARTDTQYF; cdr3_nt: TGTGCCAGCAGCTTAGAAGGTTGGGGCGCGAGAACAGATACGCAGTATTTT
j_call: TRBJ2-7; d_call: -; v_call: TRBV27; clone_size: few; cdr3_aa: CASTPWAGDGGHEQYF; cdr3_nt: TGTGCCAGCACCCCCTGGGCCGGGGACGGGGGCCACGAGCAGTACTTC
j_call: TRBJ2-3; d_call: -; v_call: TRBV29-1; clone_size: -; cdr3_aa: CSVAVAPDTQYF; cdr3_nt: TGCAGCGTTGCAGTAGCACCAGATACGCAGTATTTT
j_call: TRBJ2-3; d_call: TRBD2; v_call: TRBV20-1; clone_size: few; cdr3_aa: CSASTSGGTDTQYF; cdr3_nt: TGCAGTGCTTCCACTAGCGGTGGCACAGATACGCAGTATTTT
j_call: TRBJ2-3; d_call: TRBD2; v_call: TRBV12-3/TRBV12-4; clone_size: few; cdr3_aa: CASIPGLARSTDTQYF; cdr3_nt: TGTGCCAGCATCCCAGGACTAGCCCGTAGCACAGATACGCAGTATTTT
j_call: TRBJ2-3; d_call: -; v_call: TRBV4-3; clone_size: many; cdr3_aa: CASRQETATTDTQYF; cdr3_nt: TGCGCCAGCAGACAAGAGACTGCTACAACAGATACGCAGTATTTT
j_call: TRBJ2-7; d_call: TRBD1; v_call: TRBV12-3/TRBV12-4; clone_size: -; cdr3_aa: CASSDGQATYEQYF; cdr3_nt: TGTGCCAGCAGTGATGGACAGGCTACCTACGAGCAGTACTTC
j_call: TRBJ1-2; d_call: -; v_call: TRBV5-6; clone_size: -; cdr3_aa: CASSLWGHLSAGYTF; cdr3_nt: TGTGCCAGCAGCTTGTGGGGACACCTCTCGGCTGGCTACACCTTC
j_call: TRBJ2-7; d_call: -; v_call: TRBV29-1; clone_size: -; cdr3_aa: CSVEGDRSEQYF; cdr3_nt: TGCAGCGTTGAAGGAGACAGGTCCGAGCAGTACTTC
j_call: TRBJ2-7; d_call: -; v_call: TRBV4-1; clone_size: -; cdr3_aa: CASADTESSYEQYF; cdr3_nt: TGCGCCAGCGCAGATACAGAGAGCTCCTACGAGCAGTACTTC
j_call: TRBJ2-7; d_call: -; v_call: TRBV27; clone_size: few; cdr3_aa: CASSLQGIGHEQYF; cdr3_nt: TGTGCCAGCAGTTTACAGGGGATCGGGCACGAGCAGTACTTC
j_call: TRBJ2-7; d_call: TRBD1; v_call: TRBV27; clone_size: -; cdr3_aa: CASSGTGERSEQYF; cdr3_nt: TGTGCCAGCAGTGGGACAGGGGAGAGAAGCGAGCAGTACTTC
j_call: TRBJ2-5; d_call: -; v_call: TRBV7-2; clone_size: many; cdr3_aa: CASSPPNQETQYF; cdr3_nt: TGTGCCAGCAGCCCCCCAAACCAAGAGACCCAGTACTTC
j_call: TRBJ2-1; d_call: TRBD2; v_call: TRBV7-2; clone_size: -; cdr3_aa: CTSSELAGGIYEQFF; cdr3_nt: TGTACCAGCAGCGAACTAGCGGGGGGGATCTATGAGCAGTTCTTC
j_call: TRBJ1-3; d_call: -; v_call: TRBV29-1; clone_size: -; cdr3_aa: CSVDTYNTIYF; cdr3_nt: TGCAGCGTGGACACCTATAACACCATATATTTT
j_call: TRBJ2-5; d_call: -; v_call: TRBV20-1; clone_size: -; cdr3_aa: CSAREWDISETQYF; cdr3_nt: TGCAGTGCTAGAGAATGGGACATAAGTGAGACCCAGTACTTC
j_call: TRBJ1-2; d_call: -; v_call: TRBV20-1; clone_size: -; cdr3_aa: CSAWDGYGYTF; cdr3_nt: TGCAGTGCGTGGGATGGCTATGGCTACACCTTC
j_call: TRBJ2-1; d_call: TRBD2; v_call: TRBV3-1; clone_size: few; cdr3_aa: CASSQGTSGNEQFF; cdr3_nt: TGTGCCAGCAGCCAGGGGACTAGCGGCAATGAGCAGTTCTTC
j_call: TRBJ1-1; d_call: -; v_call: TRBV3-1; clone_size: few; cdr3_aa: CASSQGSAGIEAFF; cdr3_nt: TGTGCCAGCAGCCAAGGATCGGCCGGGATCGAAGCTTTCTTT
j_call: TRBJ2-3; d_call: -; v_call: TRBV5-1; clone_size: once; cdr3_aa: CASSRDDASTDTQYF; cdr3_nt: TGCGCCAGCAGCCGTGACGATGCTAGCACAGATACGCAGTATTTT
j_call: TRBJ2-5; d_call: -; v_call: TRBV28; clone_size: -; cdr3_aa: CASSIGTANNEQYF; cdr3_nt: TGTGCCAGCAGTATCGGGACGGCCAACAATGAGCAGTACTTC
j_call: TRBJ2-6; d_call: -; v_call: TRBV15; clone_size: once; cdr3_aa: CATSFQRSGANVLTF; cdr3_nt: TGTGCCACCAGCTTCCAGCGGTCTGGGGCCAACGTCCTGACTTTC
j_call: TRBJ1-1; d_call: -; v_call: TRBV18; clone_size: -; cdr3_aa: CASSPPTSGATEAFF; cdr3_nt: TGTGCCAGCTCACCCCCAACCTCGGGGGCCACTGAAGCTTTCTTT
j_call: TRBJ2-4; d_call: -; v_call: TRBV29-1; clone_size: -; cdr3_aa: CSVEDGAKNIQYF; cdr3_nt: TGCAGCGTTGAAGACGGAGCCAAAAACATTCAGTACTTC
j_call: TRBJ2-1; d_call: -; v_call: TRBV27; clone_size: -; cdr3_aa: CASTWVGVTNEQFF; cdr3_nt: TGTGCCAGCACGTGGGTGGGTGTCACGAATGAGCAGTTCTTC
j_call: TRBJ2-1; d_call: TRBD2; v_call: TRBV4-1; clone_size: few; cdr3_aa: CASSQSSGGGYEQFF; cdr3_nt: TGCGCCAGCAGCCAGTCTAGCGGGGGGGGCTATGAGCAGTTCTTC
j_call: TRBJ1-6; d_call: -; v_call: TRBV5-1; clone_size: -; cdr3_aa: CASSLGTINRRSSPLHF; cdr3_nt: TGCGCCAGCAGCTTGGGGACTATAAACCGTAGGAGTTCACCCCTCCACTTT
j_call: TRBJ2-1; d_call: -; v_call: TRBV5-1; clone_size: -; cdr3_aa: CALPQNHNEQFF; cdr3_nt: TGCGCCCTCCCCCAGAACCACAATGAGCAGTTCTTC
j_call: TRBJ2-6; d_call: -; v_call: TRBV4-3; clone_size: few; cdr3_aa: CASSLEGRSSGANVLTF; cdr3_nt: TGCGCCAGCAGCCTCGAGGGTCGAAGCTCTGGGGCCAACGTCCTGACTTTC
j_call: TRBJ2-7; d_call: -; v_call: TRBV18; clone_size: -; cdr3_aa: CASSPPGLETKYF; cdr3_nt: TGTGCCAGCTCACCCCCAGGGCTGGAAACTAAGTACTTC
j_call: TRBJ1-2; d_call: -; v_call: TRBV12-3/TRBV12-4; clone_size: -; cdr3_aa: CASSLWESGYTF; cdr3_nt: TGTGCCAGCAGTTTGTGGGAAAGTGGCTACACCTTC
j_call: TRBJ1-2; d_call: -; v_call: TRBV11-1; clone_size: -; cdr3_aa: CASSPDTQNGGYTF; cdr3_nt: TGTGCCAGCAGTCCGGACACTCAGAACGGGGGCTACACCTTC
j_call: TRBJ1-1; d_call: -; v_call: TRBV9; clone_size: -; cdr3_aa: CASSLARGGDTEAFF; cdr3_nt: TGTGCCAGCAGCTTAGCCCGAGGGGGGGATACTGAAGCTTTCTTT
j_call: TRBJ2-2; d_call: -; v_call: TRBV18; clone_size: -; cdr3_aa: CASSPRSGGTTGELFF; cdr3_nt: TGTGCCAGCTCACCACGTAGTGGGGGGACCACCGGGGAGCTGTTTTTT
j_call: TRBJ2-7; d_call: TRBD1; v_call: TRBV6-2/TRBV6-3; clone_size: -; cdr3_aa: CTSRGPGQRSYEQYF; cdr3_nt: TGTACCAGCAGAGGACCGGGACAGAGATCCTACGAGCAGTACTTC
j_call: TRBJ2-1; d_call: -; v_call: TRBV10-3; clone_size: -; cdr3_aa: CAISAPGGMSNEQFF; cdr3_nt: TGTGCCATCAGTGCCCCAGGGGGGATGAGCAATGAGCAGTTCTTC
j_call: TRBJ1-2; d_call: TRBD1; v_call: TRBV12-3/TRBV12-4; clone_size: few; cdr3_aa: CASSFSIGQGHRNYGYTF; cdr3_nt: TGTGCCAGCAGTTTTTCGATAGGACAGGGACACCGTAACTATGGCTACACCTTC
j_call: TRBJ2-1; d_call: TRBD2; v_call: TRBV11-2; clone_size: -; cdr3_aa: CASSLGGILKQITGNEQFF; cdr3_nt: TGTGCCAGCAGCTTGGGGGGGATCCTAAAGCAAATAACGGGAAATGAGCAGTTCTTC
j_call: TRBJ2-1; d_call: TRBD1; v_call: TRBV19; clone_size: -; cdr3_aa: CASQGQDASNEQFF; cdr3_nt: TGTGCCAGCCAAGGACAGGACGCATCCAATGAGCAGTTCTTC
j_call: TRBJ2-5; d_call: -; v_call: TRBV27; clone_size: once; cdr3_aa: CASSLSESPQTQYF; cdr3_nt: TGTGCCAGCAGTTTATCGGAGAGCCCCCAGACCCAGTACTTC
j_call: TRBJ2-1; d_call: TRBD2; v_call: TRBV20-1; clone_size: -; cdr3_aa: CSARQQRGSSYNVQFF; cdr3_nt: TGCAGTGCTAGGCAACAGCGGGGAAGCTCCTACAATGTGCAGTTCTTC
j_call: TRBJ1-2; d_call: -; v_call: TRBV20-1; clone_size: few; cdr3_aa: CSARDFSTERGGYTF; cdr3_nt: TGCAGTGCTAGAGATTTTTCGACGGAAAGGGGCGGCTACACCTTC
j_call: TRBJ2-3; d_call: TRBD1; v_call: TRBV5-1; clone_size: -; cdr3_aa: CASSLQDRAADTQYF; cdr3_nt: TGCGCCAGCAGCTTACAGGACAGGGCCGCAGATACGCAGTATTTT
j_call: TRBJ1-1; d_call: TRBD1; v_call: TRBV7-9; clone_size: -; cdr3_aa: CASSLYSTGGRTEAFF; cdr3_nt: TGTGCCAGCAGCTTATATTCGACAGGGGGCCGGACTGAAGCTTTCTTT
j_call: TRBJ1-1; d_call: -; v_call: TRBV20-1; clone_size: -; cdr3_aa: CSSQPQYMNTEAFF; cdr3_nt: TGCAGTTCCCAGCCCCAGTATATGAACACTGAAGCTTTCTTT
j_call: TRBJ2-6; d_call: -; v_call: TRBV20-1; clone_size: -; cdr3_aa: CSARDGNSGANVLTF; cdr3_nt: TGCAGTGCTAGGGACGGGAACTCTGGGGCCAACGTCCTGACTTTC
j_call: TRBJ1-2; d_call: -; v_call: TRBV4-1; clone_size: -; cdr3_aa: CASSQDGGQRYGYTF; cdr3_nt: TGCGCCAGCAGCCAAGATGGGGGCCAGCGCTATGGCTACACCTTC
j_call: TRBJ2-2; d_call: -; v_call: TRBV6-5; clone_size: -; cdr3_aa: CASSYPGQTNTGELFF; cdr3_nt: TGTGCCAGCAGTTATCCTGGACAGACGAACACCGGGGAGCTGTTTTTT
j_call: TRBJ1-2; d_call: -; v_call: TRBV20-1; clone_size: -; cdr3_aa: CSARDRVTGNYGYTF; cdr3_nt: TGCAGTGCTAGAGATCGGGTTACGGGGAACTATGGCTACACCTTC
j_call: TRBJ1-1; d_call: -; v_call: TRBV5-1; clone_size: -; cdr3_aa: CASSAQGRVAFF; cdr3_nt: TGCGCCAGCAGCGCCCAGGGGCGGGTAGCTTTCTTT
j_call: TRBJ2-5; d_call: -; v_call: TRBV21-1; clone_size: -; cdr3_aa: CASRERGIQETQYF; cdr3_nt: TGTGCCAGCAGGGAAAGGGGGATCCAAGAGACCCAGTACTTC
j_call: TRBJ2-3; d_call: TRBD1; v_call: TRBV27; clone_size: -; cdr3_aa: CASSHLKGAGGDTQYF; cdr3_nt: TGTGCCAGCAGTCATCTCAAGGGGGCTGGTGGGGATACGCAGTATTTT
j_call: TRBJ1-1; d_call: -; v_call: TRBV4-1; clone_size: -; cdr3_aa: CASSQVGVGTEAFF; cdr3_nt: TGCGCCAGCAGCCAAGTGGGGGTGGGGACTGAAGCTTTCTTT